This TCR beta chain was recorded in a study of blood T cell repertoires in COVID-19. CDR1 and CDR2 from the germline V gene are LGHDT and YNNKEL (reference sequence). Trimming cost V 4 bases and J 4 bases; bases outside gene matches: 2. The CDR3 length is 13 residues. Authors' processing steps: Amplification from reference gene primers served as the basis for estimated nucleated cell counts. The method was immunoSEQ multiplex PCR; TCRdb's version includes in-frame clones alone and lacks a portion of them. The D gene and trimming were derived from the DNA, and the V and J assignments and clone size from that table. The sample holds fewer than 350,000 clones, roughly 85% seen once. Categorization into cohorts depended on clinical history that participants reported. Either two negative PCRs, clearance, or symptom resolution qualified Cohort 3 donors as recovered.

Sequenced sample: PBMCs or T cells enriched from blood (not recorded which). This chain uses TRBV3-1 (or the pseudogene TRBV3-2) with TRBJ2-7, with TRBD1 matching 9 bases. This TCR came from a man between 25 and 39 years old who had recovered from COVID-19. CDR3 coding DNA: TGTGCCAGCAGCCGGGACAGGGATTACGAGCAGTACTTC. Translation: CASSRDRDYEQYF.